The clone carrying this TCR beta chain was recorded at least ten times. Its matching antigen is unknown. What was amplified from RNA transcripts were TCR beta CDR3 regions. TCR CDR3 underwent first-round RT-PCR with the HTBI primer set. From the multiplex PCR reads, TCRdb called clonotypes with MiXCR, one entry per CDR3 protein. The sample has about 360,000 distinct CDR3 sequences, over 10% seen once; the top ten hold less than 10%. The sample originates from a study of T cells in Graves' hyperthyroidism and ophthalmopathy. Study-wide findings and caveats: Most thyroid clonotypes expanded above 0.001 were also detected in blood. Model output signaled ophthalmopathy a median around 6.9 months ahead of onset.

Sample: blood. This sequence originates from a young woman with Graves' hyperthyroidism.

The CDR3 DNA reads as TGTGCCAGCAGTTCGGACAGGATGAACACTGAAGCTTTCTTT. This gives the protein CASSSDRMNTEAFF. The chain recombines TRBV28 with TRBJ1-1; 7 nucleotides align to TRBD1. Germline V gene data show CDR1 as MDHEN and CDR2 as SYDVKM. V lost 4 bases, J lost 0 bases, and 2 bases stayed unmatched. The CDR3 covers 14 residues.